The 23 T cell receptor beta chains below come from one sample, sequenced in a study of HIV-infected patients and healthy controls (dated by TCRdb to the mid-2010s). Whole blood was used without fractionating the cells, so the repertoire represented all peripheral T cells without sorting. Receptors were amplified or captured by 5' RACE. The sequencing machine was an Illumina MiSeq. Using SuperScript III with primers targeting the alpha and beta constant regions, 400 to 550 ng of RNA was reverse transcribed. Separate libraries for the alpha and beta chains were generated through chain-specific third strand synthesis that incorporated multiplexing indices. Through fastp at Q25 and MiXCR, TCRdb rebuilt clones from the public reads, retaining in-frame beta chains. One record per CDR3 amino acid sequence lists the most common genes and DNA. A total of approximately 9,800 distinct CDR3 sequences appear in this sample, approximately 8% of them only once. Approximately 3.7% of the sample is held by the ten biggest clonotypes.

The sequenced material came from blood. Every receptor here comes from an adult in good health.

This clonotype has only a few counts. The rearrangement joins TRBV6-5 to TRBJ1-2, with D uncertain. This CDR3 contains 14 residues. Between the trimmed V and J ends, which lost 0 bases and 2 bases, there was a span of 7 bases. CDR1 is MNHEY, CDR2 SVGAGI, per germline. CDR3 nucleotide sequence: TGTGCCAGCAGTTACTCTTCCGGCAACTATGGCTACACCTTC. Translated, it gives CASSYSSGNYGYTF.

Sample share makes this clonotype medium-sized. V gene TRBV2 combines with J gene TRBJ1-1; D call uncertain. The CDR3 sequence is 12 residues long. Per the germline V gene, CDR1 is SNHLY and CDR2 is FYNNEI. The germline V and J ends were trimmed by 5 bases and 5 bases, with 9 bases remaining between them. The CDR3 sequence: CASSRDYTEAFF. The CDR3 region has the DNA TGTGCCAGCAGTCGGGATTATACTGAAGCTTTCTTT.

This clonotype was observed many times. This chain links TRBV4-1 with TRBJ2-5; D gene unclear. CDR1 is MGHRA and CDR2 is YSYEKL in the germline V gene. V was shortened by 4 bases and J by 4 bases, with 10 bases between the two germline ends. The CDR3 is made up of 13 amino acids. The CDR3 spells CASSRLEVETQYF. CDR3 coding DNA: TGCGCCAGCAGCCGGCTAGAGGTAGAGACCCAGTACTTC.

This clonotype was counted only a few times. CDR3 loop: CASSSHGTGYEQYF. CDR3 DNA sequence: TGTGCCAGCAGCTCCCACGGGACAGGGTACGAGCAGTACTTC. The chain has TRBV6-6 and TRBJ2-7, with TRBD1 matching over 9 bases. J gave up 4 bases and V 6 bases, and 7 bases lay outside the gene matches. This CDR3 has 14 residues. The germline V gene has CDR1 MNHNY and CDR2 SVGAGI (reference sequence).

This clonotype is medium-sized (0.01 to 0.1%). The chain recombines TRBV6-5 with TRBJ1-3; 9 bases agree with TRBD1. Germline trimming cut 6 bases from V and 1 base from J; bases unmatched to any gene: 4. The CDR3 is made up of 15 amino acids. Per the germline V gene, CDR1 is MNHEY and CDR2 is SVGAGI. CDR3 DNA: TGTGCCAGCAGCCGGACAGGGGAGTCTGGAAACACCATATATTTT. The encoded protein is CASSRTGESGNTIYF.

This clonotype was recorded at least ten times. The chain recombines TRBV5-1 with TRBJ2-1, with 11 nucleotides matching TRBD2. J lost 4 bases, V lost 4 bases, and 4 bases had no gene match. Germline CDR1 and CDR2: SGHRS and YFSETQ. This CDR3 comprises 15 residues. The CDR3 DNA reads TGCGCCAGCAGCCTACTAGCGGGGGATTACAATGAGCAGTTCTTC. It codes for CASSLLAGDYNEQFF. The full variable domain, completed using reference TRBV5-1 and TRBJ2-1, is KAGVTQTPRYLIKTRGQQVTLSCSPISGHRSVSWYQQTPGQGLQFLFEYFSETQRNKGNFPGRFSGRQFSNSRSEMNVSTLELGDSALYLCASSLLAGDYNEQFFGPGTRLTVL.

This clonotype counts as medium-sized (0.01 to 0.1%). The CDR3 region has the DNA TGTGCCAGCAGCCCGGATCTACTAGCGGGGCAAGAGACCCAGTACTTC. Residues: CASSPDLLAGQETQYF. V usage is TRBV11-3 and J usage is TRBJ2-5; 10 bases fit TRBD2. V shed 5 bases and J 2 bases; nucleotides not matched to a gene: 8. The germline CDR1 and CDR2 sequences are SGHNT and YENEEA. The CDR3 covers 16 residues.

This clonotype is categorized as medium-sized. The chain carries TRBV7-9 and TRBJ1-1; D is ambiguous. CDR3 length equals 13 residues. The germline V gene encodes CDR1 SEHNR and CDR2 FQNEAQ (reference sequence). The V gene lost 1 base and the J gene lost 0 bases, with 3 bases spanning the gap. The CDR3, as DNA: TGTGCCAGCAGCTTAGAGGTGAACACTGAAGCTTTCTTT. It specifies CASSLEVNTEAFF.

This clonotype turned up a few times. The gene calls are TRBV7-9 and TRBJ1-3, with TRBD1 as a possible D gene (5 bases). Per the germline V gene, CDR1 is SEHNR and CDR2 is FQNEAQ (reference sequence). V dropped 5 bases and J dropped 3 bases, with 8 bases sitting between them. This CDR3 is built from 13 residues. The CDR3, as DNA: TGTGCCAGCAGCCCAGGGAATGGAAACACCATATATTTT. It is translated as CASSPGNGNTIYF. Full variable domain (missing parts from reference TRBV7-9 and TRBJ1-3): DTGVSQNPRHKITKRGQNVTFRCDPISEHNRLYWYRQTLGQGPEFLTYFQNEAQLEKSRLLSDRFSAERPKGSFSTLEIQRTEQGDSAMYLCASSPGNGNTIYFGEGSWLTVV.

This clonotype has just a few counts. CDR3 sequence reads: CASSLGGGSPLHF. The CDR3 nucleotides read TGTGCCAGCAGCTTAGGCGGTGGTTCACCCCTCCACTTT. The genes are TRBV5-4 and TRBJ1-6; unclear D gene. V dropped 2 bases and J dropped 9 bases, with 9 bases sitting between them. This CDR3 region has 13 residues. Germline CDR1 reads SGHNT; CDR2 reads YYREEE (reference sequence).

In its sample, this clonotype was seen many times. The chain recombines TRBV27 with TRBJ1-1, with unresolved D. Trimming took off 7 bases at V and 5 bases at J, with 17 bases between the two ends. The CDR3 loop spans 14 amino acids. Germline V gene sequence: CDR1 MNHEY, CDR2 SMNVEV (reference sequence). In DNA, the CDR3 is TGTGCCAGCACCCATCCGGGAGCGGGTACTGAAGCTTTCTTT. Translated: CASTHPGAGTEAFF.

This clonotype was counted only a few times. The chain uses TRBV9 and TRBJ1-2, with 9 bases aligning to TRBD1. CDR1 and CDR2 from the germline V gene are SGDLS and YYNGEE. This CDR3 contains 15 residues. V trimming: 4 bases; J trimming: 2 bases; junction bases outside the gene matches: 6. The CDR3 is CASSSGTGLNYGYTF. CDR3 nucleotides: TGTGCCAGCAGCTCCGGGACAGGGCTCAACTATGGCTACACCTTC.

This clonotype is labeled as large. The chain recombines TRBV20-1 with TRBJ1-1; D unresolved. Germline V gene lookup returns CDR1 DFQATT and CDR2 SNEGSKA (reference sequence). V was trimmed by 0 bases and J by 3 bases, leaving 11 bases between them. The CDR3 spans 14 residues. Here the CDR3 DNA reads TGCAGTGCTAGAGATGGCAGGTCAGACACTGAAGCTTTCTTT. The encoded protein is CSARDGRSDTEAFF.

Sample share makes this clonotype medium-sized. V and J are TRBV11-2 and TRBJ1-2, with 10 positions matching TRBD1. This CDR3 has 19 amino acids. Germline CDR1 reads SGHAT; CDR2 reads FQNNGV. The J segment lost 8 bases and the V segment lost 5 bases, leaving 23 bases of the junction unmatched. CDR3 nucleotide sequence: TGTGCCAGCAGCCCCGTCTACCGGGACAGGGGTTCTCCATCTAGAGGCTACACCTTC. It codes for CASSPVYRDRGSPSRGYTF.

This clonotype has just a few counts. The chain links TRBV3-1 to TRBJ2-7; TRBD2 agrees at 8 bases. The CDR3 runs to 16 residues. Germline V CDR1 and CDR2: LGHDT, YNNKEL (reference sequence). Losses at the gene ends were 0 bases for V and 3 bases for J; bases not matched to a gene: 7. CDR3 DNA sequence: TGTGCCAGCAGCCAAGATAGGAGCGGGGGACGCTACGAGCAGTACTTC. Protein sequence: CASSQDRSGGRYEQYF.

This clonotype showed up many times. The gene calls are TRBV29-1 and TRBJ2-1; weak D call: TRBD2 (6 bases). V gave up 6 bases and J gave up 3 bases, with 18 bases separating them. CDR3 length: 15 residues. Germline CDR1 SQVTM, CDR2 ANQGSEA. CDR3 nucleotide sequence: TGCAGCGTCACTACCGGCTCTAGCGACTACAATGAGCAGTTCTTC. This sequence encodes CSVTTGSSDYNEQFF.

In its sample, this clonotype is medium-sized. The gene calls are TRBV12-3 or TRBV12-4 and TRBJ1-1; no definite D call. The CDR3 length is 16 residues. V gave up 6 bases and J gave up 0 bases, with 17 bases separating them. The CDR3 reads CASSPPDNPMNTEAFF. For the CDR3, the DNA is TGTGCCAGCAGCCCCCCTGACAATCCCATGAACACTGAAGCTTTCTTT.

This clonotype was detected ten times or more. The gene calls are TRBV9 and TRBJ1-1; D is possibly TRBD1 (6 bases). CDR3 length: 15 residues. The V gene lost 0 bases and the J gene lost 3 bases, with 12 bases spanning the gap. Per germline, CDR1 SGDLS and CDR2 YYNGEE. The DNA for the CDR3 is TGTGCCAGCAGCGTAGGGAGAGGGGGGGACACTGAAGCTTTCTTT. It codes for CASSVGRGGDTEAFF.

This clonotype is classed as medium-sized. The CDR3 region has the DNA TGTGCCAGCAGTTTCGGTCAGTCTGGAAACACCATATATTTT. The encoded protein is CASSFGQSGNTIYF. The chain uses TRBV12-3 or TRBV12-4 and TRBJ1-3, with no clear D. This CDR3 region has 14 residues. Trimming stripped 3 bases from V and 1 base from J, with 7 bases between.

This clonotype appeared many times. The chain employs TRBV12-3 or TRBV12-4 and TRBJ2-5; a weak D match, TRBD1 (5 bases). V lost 5 bases and J 1 base, leaving 11 bases between the germline ends. This CDR3 is 14 amino acids long. The CDR3 coding sequence is TGTGCCAGCAGTCGAAGGGGTCGCCAAGAGACCCAGTACTTC. Amino acids: CASSRRGRQETQYF.

This chain links TRBV19 with TRBJ1-5; the D is unclear. The germline CDR1 and CDR2 sequences are LNHDA and SQIVND (reference sequence). This CDR3 region has 14 residues. V gave up 7 bases and J gave up 0 bases, with 10 bases separating them. DNA for the CDR3: TGTGCCAGTATGGGGAGTTATAGCAATCAGCCCCAGCATTTT. This gives the protein CASMGSYSNQPQHF.

This clonotype rates as medium-sized. J is TRBJ1-5 and V is TRBV2; 7 bases are a match to TRBD1. The junction had 6 bases not matched to a gene; V was cut back by 6 bases and J by 4 bases. The CDR3 has 14 residues. CDR1 is SNHLY, CDR2 FYNNEI, per germline. CDR3: CASRGDSTNQPQHF. The DNA for the CDR3 is TGTGCCAGCAGGGGGGACAGCACTAATCAGCCCCAGCATTTT.

The chain has TRBV6-1 and TRBJ2-7, with TRBD1 identical over 9 bases. CDR3 size: 15 residues. CDR1 is MNHNS and CDR2 is SASEGT in the germline V gene. J was trimmed by 4 bases and V by 6 bases; bases with no gene match: 10. CDR3 DNA sequence: TGTGCCAGCAGAGGGACAGGGTATCTACGTTACGAGCAGTACTTC. The encoded protein is CASRGTGYLRYEQYF.